This TCR beta chain was found in a study of blood T cell repertoires in COVID-19. Study overall: The origin of the acute and convalescent COVID-19 samples was the United States, Italy and Spain. PBMCs, B-cell-depleted T cells, or T cells were the source of the cDNA or gDNA that made up the material.

This clone was picked up a small number of times. This CDR3 is 14 amino acids long. From germline, CDR1 is SNHLY and CDR2 FYNNEI. V dropped 5 bases and J dropped 5; count of bases not matched to a gene: 7. Clones were read by immunoSEQ multiplex PCR, and TCRdb kept only the in-frame ones, dropping some. The sample has more than 95,000 clones, about 86% seen once. This chain uses TRBV2 with TRBJ2-7, with 9 bases matching TRBD1. The specimen was peripheral blood. This TCR derives from a man older than 75 with active or convalescent COVID-19. CDR3 in DNA: TGTGCCAGCAGTCGCCGGGACAGGGTGGACGAGCAGTACTTC. Protein sequence: CASSRRDRVDEQYF.